This TCR beta chain derives from a study of T-cell memory formation after mild COVID-19. Across the whole study: Clusters were largely donor specific. Study-wide findings and caveats: Detection of some responders pre-infection suggested pre-existing cross-reactive memory T cells participated.

Of note for this clonotype: Its antigen is unknown.

One entry per CDR3 protein results from TCRdb running MiXCR on the 5' RACE reads. The table includes some 300,000 distinct CDR3 sequences, 15% to 20% detected once. The TCR comes from a man in his late teens or twenties who had mild COVID-19 (a few samples of this study predate the infection). Cell type and time point are not known. Sequences were obtained from PBMCs or a T cell subset sorted from them (not recorded which).

The CDR3 DNA sequence: TGCGCCAGCAGCCTCCGACCCGTGGACAGCTCCTATAATTCACCCCTCCACTTT. Its protein product is CASSLRPVDSSYNSPLHF. The chain employs TRBV5-1 and TRBJ1-6; D perhaps matches TRBD1 (6 bases). The CDR3 is 18 amino acids. The V end was cut by 4 bases, the J end by 0 bases, with 17 bases between. Looked up from germline, CDR1 is SGHRS and CDR2 is YFSETQ.